These T cell receptor beta chains were read from a single sample in a study of blood T cell repertoires in COVID-19. Some clones are missing from TCRdb's copy, which holds only in-frame ones; the method was immunoSEQ multiplex PCR. Of 80,000 or so clones in the sample, about 87% were seen once. Sequencing was done on a sample of peripheral blood. These receptors came from a human donor in a cohort sampled during active COVID-19. The CDR3 runs from the conserved cysteine through the conserved F or W. The D gene is left open where the match is weak. Size values are once, few and many counts, or a class for expanded clones, and some rows have none.

>TRBV27|NA|TRBJ1-5|once
CASSPRGTGGNQPQHF
TGTGCCAGCAGTCCACGCGGGACGGGTGGCAATCAGCCCCAGCATTTT
>TRBV3-1/TRBV3-2|NA|TRBJ2-3|NA
CASSQVNRGYTDTQYF
TGTGCCAGCAGCCAAGTGAATAGGGGTTACACAGATACGCAGTATTTT
>TRBV13|TRBD2|TRBJ2-2|NA
CASSLGAGVNTGELFF
TGTGCCAGCAGCTTAGGAGCGGGGGTTAACACCGGGGAGCTGTTTTTT
>TRBV2|TRBD1|TRBJ2-7|few
CASSESRGLYEQYF
TGTGCCAGCAGTGAGTCCAGGGGGCTATACGAGCAGTACTTC
>TRBV27|TRBD1|TRBJ1-2|NA
CASRKTTGGRDGYTF
TGTGCCAGCAGGAAAACTACAGGGGGCAGGGATGGCTACACCTTC
>TRBV13|NA|TRBJ2-1|NA
CASSTRGTNEQFF
TGTGCCAGCAGCACCCGAGGAACCAATGAGCAGTTCTTC
>TRBV4-1|TRBD2|TRBJ2-7|NA
CASSPGGRGGSYEQYF
TGCGCCAGCAGCCCAGGAGGCCGGGGGGGCTCCTACGAGCAGTACTTC
>TRBV6-6|TRBD1|TRBJ1-1|NA
CASNRGQGEAFF
TGTGCCAGCAATAGGGGGCAGGGTGAAGCTTTCTTT
>TRBV9|TRBD2|TRBJ2-2|NA
CASSLGLAGTSEELFF
TGTGCCAGCAGCTTGGGACTAGCGGGGACCTCGGAAGAGCTGTTTTTT
>TRBV4-1|TRBD1|TRBJ1-1|NA
CASSQPDRVGTEAFF
TGCGCCAGCAGCCAACCGGACAGGGTAGGAACTGAAGCTTTCTTT
>TRBV6-5|TRBD2|TRBJ2-7|NA
CASSLGRATYEQYF
TGTGCCAGCAGCCTGGGGAGGGCAACCTACGAGCAGTACTTC
>TRBV7-3|NA|TRBJ2-3|NA
CASSLEGASTDTQYF
TGTGCCAGCAGCTTGGAAGGGGCCAGCACAGATACGCAGTATTTT
>TRBV5-1|NA|TRBJ1-1|few
CASSPTLRLYLERGYFEAFF
TGCGCCAGCAGCCCTACCTTAAGACTCTATCTGGAAAGGGGATACTTTGAAGCTTTCTTT
>TRBV7-2|TRBD2|TRBJ2-7|NA
CASSLGSSGRAEQYF
TGTGCCAGCAGCTTAGGGTCTAGCGGGAGGGCCGAGCAGTACTTC